The T cell receptor beta chain described here comes from a study of blood T cell repertoires in COVID-19. As for the study in general: Samples came from the United States, Italy and Spain, spanning acute and convalescent COVID-19. Sample material is recorded as cDNA or gDNA derived from T cells, B-cell-depleted T cells, or PBMCs.

CDR3 length equals 14 residues. CDR1 is MNHEY and CDR2 is SMNVEV in the germline V gene (reference sequence). V lost 2 bases, J lost 2 bases, and 10 bases lay in between. Methods used by the authors: Estimates of nucleated cell counts were drawn from the amplification of reference gene primers. Measured with immunoSEQ multiplex PCR; TCRdb has only the in-frame clones, and not every one. V, J and clone size were drawn from that table, and D and trimming were deduced from the DNA. This repertoire shows about 210,000 clones, 90% to 95% found once; its top ten account for 1% to 1.5%. Sequencing input: peripheral blood. The chain carries TRBV27 and TRBJ2-7; D is possibly TRBD2 (6 bases). This clonotype was obtained from a man in his thirties or forties with acute or convalescent COVID-19. The CDR3: CASSLAGPPYEQYF. The CDR3 DNA sequence: TGTGCCAGCAGTTTAGCGGGGCCCCCCTACGAGCAGTACTTC.